The source of this T cell receptor (beta chain) is a study of OX40 agonist ivuxolimab in advanced cancers. Study as a whole: Having had anti-PD-1, anti-PD-L1 or anti-CTLA-4 therapy before was allowed, and approximately 40% had some.

This table comes from immunoSEQ multiplex PCR, and its TCRdb copy is limited to in-frame clones, with some not included. The sample shows 7,500 to 10,000 clones, 70% of them seen only once. On this clone: No antigen is known for it.

Per the germline V gene, CDR1 is MNHEY and CDR2 is SMNVEV (reference sequence). The CDR3 is 14 residues long. V shed 8 bases, J shed 4 bases, and the junction held 2 bases outside the gene matches. Whole-study results and caveats: Researchers did not establish what antigens the expanded peripheral T cells target.

The sequence came from an adult with an advanced solid tumor such as melanoma, head and neck, liver or kidney cancer. The material sequenced was CD4+ or CD8+ T cells sorted from blood, taken in a trial of the OX40 agonist ivuxolimab. The chain links TRBV27 to TRBJ2-1; 13 positions match TRBD2. Here the CDR3 DNA reads TGTGCCAGCCAACTAGCGGGAGGGTACAATGAGCAGTTCTTC. This gives the protein CASQLAGGYNEQFF.